This T cell receptor (beta chain) was sequenced for a study of cytomegalovirus exposure and HLA in healthy donors. The PCR had 60 Vbeta and 13 Jbeta primers. Repertoires were generated with immunoSEQ multiplex PCR, while TCRdb's copy carries only in-frame clones and drops some. The data show 140,000 or so clones, nearly 85% seen once. Study-level findings and limits: In a later analysis, parvovirus B19, influenza, CMV and Epstein-Barr virus appeared linked to several top co-occurrence clusters. Later analysis demonstrated an association between a missense DCLRE1C variant and TCR beta V- and J-gene trimming.

Trimming removed 1 base at V and 6 bases at J, with 13 bases between. This CDR3 comprises 14 residues. CDR1 is SGHVS and CDR2 is FNYEAQ in the germline V gene. There were likely unrecorded immune exposures, though donors were nominally healthy when sampled. In this sample, this clone turned up a few times. The antigen remains undetermined. This receptor was obtained from a male donor in good health and CMV-seronegative. Sequenced input: PBMCs. The chain combines TRBV7-6 with TRBJ2-7, with a possible D match to TRBD1 (5 bases). CDR3 DNA: TGTGCCAGCAGCTTAGAGGCAGGGATCCGCGAGCAGTACTTC. This gives the protein CASSLEAGIREQYF.